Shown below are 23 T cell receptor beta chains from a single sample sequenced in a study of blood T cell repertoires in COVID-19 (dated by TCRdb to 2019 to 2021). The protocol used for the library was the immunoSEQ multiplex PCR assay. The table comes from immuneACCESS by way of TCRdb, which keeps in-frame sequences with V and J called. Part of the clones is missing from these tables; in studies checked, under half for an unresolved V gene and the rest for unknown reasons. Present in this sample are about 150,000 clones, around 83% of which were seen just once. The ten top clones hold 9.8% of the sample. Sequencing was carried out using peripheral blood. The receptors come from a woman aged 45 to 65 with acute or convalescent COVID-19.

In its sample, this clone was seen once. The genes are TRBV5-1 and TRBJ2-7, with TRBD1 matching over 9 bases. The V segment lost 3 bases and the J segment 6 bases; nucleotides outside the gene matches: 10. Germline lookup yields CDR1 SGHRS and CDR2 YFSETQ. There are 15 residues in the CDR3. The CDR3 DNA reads TGCGCCAGCAGCTCCGGGACAGGGAGTTCCGGCGAGCAGTACTTC. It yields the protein CASSSGTGSSGEQYF. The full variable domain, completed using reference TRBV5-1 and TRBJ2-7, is KAGVTQTPRYLIKTRGQQVTLSCSPISGHRSVSWYQQTPGQGLQFLFEYFSETQRNKGNFPGRFSGRQFSNSRSEMNVSTLELGDSALYLCASSSGTGSSGEQYFGPGTRLTVT.

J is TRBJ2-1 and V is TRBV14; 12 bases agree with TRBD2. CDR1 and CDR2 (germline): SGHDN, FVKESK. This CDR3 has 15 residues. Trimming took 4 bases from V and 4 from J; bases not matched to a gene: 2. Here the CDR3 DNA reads TGTGCCAGCAGCCCGCTAGCGGGGGGGTACAATGAGCAGTTCTTC. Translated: CASSPLAGGYNEQFF.

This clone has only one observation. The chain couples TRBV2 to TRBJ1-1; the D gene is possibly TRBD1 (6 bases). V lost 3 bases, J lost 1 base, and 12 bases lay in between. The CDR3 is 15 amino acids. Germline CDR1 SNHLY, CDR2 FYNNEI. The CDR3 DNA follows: TGTGCCAGCAGTGAGCAAACAGGGTGGAACACTGAAGCTTTCTTT. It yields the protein CASSEQTGWNTEAFF.

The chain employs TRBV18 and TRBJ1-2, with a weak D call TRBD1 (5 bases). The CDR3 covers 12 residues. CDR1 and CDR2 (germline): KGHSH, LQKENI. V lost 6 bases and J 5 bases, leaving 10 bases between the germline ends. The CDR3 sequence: CASSQDRYGYTF. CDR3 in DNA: TGTGCCAGCTCCCAAGACAGATATGGCTACACCTTC.

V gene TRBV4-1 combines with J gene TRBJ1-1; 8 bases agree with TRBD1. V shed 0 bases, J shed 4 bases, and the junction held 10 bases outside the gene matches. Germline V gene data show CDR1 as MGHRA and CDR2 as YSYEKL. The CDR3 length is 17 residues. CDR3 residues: CASSQDRGGTGGTEAFF. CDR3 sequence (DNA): TGCGCCAGCAGCCAAGATAGAGGCGGGACAGGAGGCACTGAAGCTTTCTTT.

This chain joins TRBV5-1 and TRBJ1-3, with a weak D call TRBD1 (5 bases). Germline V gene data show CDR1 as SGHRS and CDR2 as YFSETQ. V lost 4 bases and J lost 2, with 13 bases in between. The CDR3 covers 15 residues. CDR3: CASSDAGNAGNTIYF. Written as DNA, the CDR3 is TGCGCCAGCAGCGATGCAGGGAACGCTGGAAACACCATATATTTT.

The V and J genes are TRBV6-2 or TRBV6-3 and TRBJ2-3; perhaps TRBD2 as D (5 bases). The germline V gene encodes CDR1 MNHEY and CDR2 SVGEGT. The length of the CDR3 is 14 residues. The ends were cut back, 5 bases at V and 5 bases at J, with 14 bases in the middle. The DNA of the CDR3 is TGTGCCAGCAGTCCAACTAGTATTCAAGATACGCAGTATTTT. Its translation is CASSPTSIQDTQYF.

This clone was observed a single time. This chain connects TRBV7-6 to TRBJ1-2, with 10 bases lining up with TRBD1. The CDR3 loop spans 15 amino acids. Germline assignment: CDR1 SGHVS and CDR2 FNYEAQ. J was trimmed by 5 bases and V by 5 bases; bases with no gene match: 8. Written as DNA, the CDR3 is TGTGCCAGCAGCGGAACTCCGGACAGGGGGTATGGCTACACCTTC. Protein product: CASSGTPDRGYGYTF. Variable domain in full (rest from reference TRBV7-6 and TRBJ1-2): GAGVSQSPRYKVTKRGQDVALRCDPISGHVSLYWYRQALGQGPEFLTYFNYEAQQDKSGLPNDRFSAERPEGSISTLTIQRTEQRDSAMYRCASSGTPDRGYGYTFGSGTRLTVV.

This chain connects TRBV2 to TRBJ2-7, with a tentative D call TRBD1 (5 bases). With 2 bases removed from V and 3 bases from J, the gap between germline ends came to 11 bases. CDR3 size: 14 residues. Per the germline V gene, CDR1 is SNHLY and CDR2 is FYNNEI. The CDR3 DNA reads TGTGCCAGCAGTGAACAGGGCCAGTACTACGAGCAGTACTTC. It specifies CASSEQGQYYEQYF.

This CDR3 reads CASSMGWGQGVDQPQHF. The CDR3 DNA sequence: TGTGCCAGTAGTATGGGATGGGGACAGGGGGTCGATCAGCCCCAGCATTTT. This rearrangement joins TRBV19 to TRBJ1-5; the match to TRBD1 covers 11 bases. The CDR3 is 17 residues long. The germline CDR1 and CDR2 sequences are LNHDA and SQIVND (reference sequence). J gave up 5 bases and V 3 bases, and 9 bases lay outside the gene matches.

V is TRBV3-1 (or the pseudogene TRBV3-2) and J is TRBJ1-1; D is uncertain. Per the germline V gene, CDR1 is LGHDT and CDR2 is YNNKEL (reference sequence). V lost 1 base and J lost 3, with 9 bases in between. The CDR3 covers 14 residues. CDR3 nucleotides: TGTGCCAGCAGCCAAGTGGAGGGTTACACTGAAGCTTTCTTT. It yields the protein CASSQVEGYTEAFF.

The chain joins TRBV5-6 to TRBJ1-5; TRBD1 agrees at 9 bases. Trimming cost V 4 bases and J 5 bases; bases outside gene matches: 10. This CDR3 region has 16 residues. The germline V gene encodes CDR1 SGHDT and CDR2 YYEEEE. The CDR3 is CASSNRDRARDQPQHF. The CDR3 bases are TGTGCCAGCAGCAACCGGGACAGGGCCCGCGATCAGCCCCAGCATTTT.

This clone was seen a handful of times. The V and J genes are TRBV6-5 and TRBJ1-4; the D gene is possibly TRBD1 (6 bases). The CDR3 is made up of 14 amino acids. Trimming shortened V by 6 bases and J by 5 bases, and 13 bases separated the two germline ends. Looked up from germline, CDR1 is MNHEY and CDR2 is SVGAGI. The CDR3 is CASRRDRTNEKLFF. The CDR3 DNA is TGTGCCAGCAGACGCGACAGGACCAATGAAAAACTGTTTTTT.

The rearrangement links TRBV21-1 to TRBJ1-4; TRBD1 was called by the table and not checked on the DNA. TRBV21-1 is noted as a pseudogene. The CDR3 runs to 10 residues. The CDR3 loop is CASKTDKLFF. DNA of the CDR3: TGTGCCAGCAAGACAGATAAACTGTTTTTT.

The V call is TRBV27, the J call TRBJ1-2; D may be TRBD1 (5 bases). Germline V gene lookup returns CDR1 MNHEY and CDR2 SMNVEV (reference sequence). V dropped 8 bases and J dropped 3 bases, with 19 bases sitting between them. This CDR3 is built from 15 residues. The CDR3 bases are TGTGCCAGCCACCCCATCGGTCGCAGGGACTATGGCTACACCTTC. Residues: CASHPIGRRDYGYTF.

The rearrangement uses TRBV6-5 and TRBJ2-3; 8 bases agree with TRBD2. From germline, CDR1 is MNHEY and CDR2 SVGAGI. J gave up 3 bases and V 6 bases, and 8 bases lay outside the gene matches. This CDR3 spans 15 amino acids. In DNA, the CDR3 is TGTGCCAGCAGCCTGATCCCTAGCGGGACAGATACGCAGTATTTT. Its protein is CASSLIPSGTDTQYF.

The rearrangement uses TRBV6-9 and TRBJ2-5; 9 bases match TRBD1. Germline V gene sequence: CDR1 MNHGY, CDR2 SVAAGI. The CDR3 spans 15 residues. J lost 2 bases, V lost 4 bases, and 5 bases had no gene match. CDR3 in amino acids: CASSSNRGRQETQYF. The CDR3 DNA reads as TGTGCCAGCAGTTCCAACAGGGGGCGACAAGAGACCCAGTACTTC.

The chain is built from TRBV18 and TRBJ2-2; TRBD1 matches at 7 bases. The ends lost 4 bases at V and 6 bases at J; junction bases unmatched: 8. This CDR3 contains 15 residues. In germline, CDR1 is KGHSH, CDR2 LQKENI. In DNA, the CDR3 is TGTGCCAGCTCACTTGGACAGGTTGGGCCCGGGGAGCTGTTTTTT. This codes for CASSLGQVGPGELFF.

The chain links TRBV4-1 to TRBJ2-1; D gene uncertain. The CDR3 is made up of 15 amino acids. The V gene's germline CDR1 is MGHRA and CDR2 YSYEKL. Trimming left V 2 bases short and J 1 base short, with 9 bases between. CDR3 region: CASSQQHPSYNEQFF. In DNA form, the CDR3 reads TGCGCCAGCAGCCAACAACACCCGTCCTACAATGAGCAGTTCTTC.

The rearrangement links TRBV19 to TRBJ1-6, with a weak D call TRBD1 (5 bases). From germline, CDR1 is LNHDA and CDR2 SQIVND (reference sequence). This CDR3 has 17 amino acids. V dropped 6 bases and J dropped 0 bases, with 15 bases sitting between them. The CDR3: CASSLQAAGSYNSPLHF. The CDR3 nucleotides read TGTGCCAGTAGCCTACAGGCCGCCGGCTCCTATAATTCACCCCTCCACTTT. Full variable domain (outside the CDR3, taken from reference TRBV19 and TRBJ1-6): DGGITQSPKYLFRKEGQNVTLSCEQNLNHDAMYWYRQDPGQGLRLIYYSQIVNDFQKGDIAEGYSVSREKKESFPLTVTSAQKNPTAFYLCASSLQAAGSYNSPLHFGNGTRLTVT.

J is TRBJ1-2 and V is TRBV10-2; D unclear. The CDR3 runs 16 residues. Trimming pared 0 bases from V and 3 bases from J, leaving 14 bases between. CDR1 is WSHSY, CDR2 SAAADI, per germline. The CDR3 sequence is CASSESGIRRDYGYTF. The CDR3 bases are TGCGCCAGCAGTGAGTCTGGCATACGGCGGGACTATGGCTACACCTTC.

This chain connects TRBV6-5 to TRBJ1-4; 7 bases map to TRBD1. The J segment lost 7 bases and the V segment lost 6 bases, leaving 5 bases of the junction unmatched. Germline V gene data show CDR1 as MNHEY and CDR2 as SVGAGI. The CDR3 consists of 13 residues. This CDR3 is CASSPRDSEKLFF. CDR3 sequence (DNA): TGTGCCAGCAGCCCCCGGGACAGTGAAAAACTGTTTTTT.

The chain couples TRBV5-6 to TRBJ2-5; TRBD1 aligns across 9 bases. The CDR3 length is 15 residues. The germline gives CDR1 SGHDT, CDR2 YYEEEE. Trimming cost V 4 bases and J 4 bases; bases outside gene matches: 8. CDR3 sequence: CASSPPRTGAETQYF. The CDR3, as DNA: TGTGCCAGCAGCCCGCCCCGGACAGGGGCAGAGACCCAGTACTTC.